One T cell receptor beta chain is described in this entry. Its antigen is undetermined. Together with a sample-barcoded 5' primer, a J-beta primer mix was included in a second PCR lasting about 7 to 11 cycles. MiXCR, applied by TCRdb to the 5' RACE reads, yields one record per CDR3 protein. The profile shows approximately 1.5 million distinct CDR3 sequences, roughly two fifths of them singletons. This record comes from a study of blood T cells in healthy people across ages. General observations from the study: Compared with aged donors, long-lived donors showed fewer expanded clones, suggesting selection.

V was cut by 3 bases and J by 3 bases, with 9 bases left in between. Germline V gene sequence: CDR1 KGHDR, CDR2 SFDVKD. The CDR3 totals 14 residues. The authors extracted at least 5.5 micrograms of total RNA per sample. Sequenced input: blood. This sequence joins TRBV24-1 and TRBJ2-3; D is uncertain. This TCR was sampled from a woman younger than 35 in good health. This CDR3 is CATSDADGTDTQYF. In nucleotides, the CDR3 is TGTGCCACCAGTGATGCGGACGGGACAGATACGCAGTATTTT.